One and the same sample provided the 24 T cell receptor beta chains below, sequenced in a study of T cell changes during pregnancy in multiple sclerosis (dated by TCRdb to the late 2010s). Library method: the immunoSEQ multiplex PCR assay. Entries here come from immuneACCESS through TCRdb and include only in-frame sequences with V and J called. Some clones fail to appear in such tables; in the studies checked, an unresolved V gene covers under half of the shortfall, and the cause of the remainder is unknown. This sample lists about 89,000 clones; approximately 94% were detected once. The top ten hold 0.7% to 1% of the sample. This sample comprised peripheral blood, obtained in the third trimester of pregnancy. The receptors shown here come from a female donor with multiple sclerosis, enrolled in a pregnancy study.

J is TRBJ2-1 and V is TRBV28, with D possibly being TRBD2 (5 bases). Germline V gene data show CDR1 as MDHEN and CDR2 as SYDVKM. Trimming left V 2 bases short and J 8 bases short, with 19 bases between. This CDR3 has 16 residues. DNA of the CDR3: TGTGCCAGCAGTTTACCAATCGGCGGGCAGACGTATGAGCAGTTCTTC. Encoded protein: CASSLPIGGQTYEQFF.

The genes are TRBV29-1 and TRBJ1-1, with D possibly TRBD1 on 5 matching bases. V was trimmed by 3 bases and J by 2 bases, leaving 7 bases between them. CDR1 and CDR2 (germline): SQVTM, ANQGSEA. This CDR3 contains 12 residues. The CDR3 nucleotides are TGCAGCGTTGAGACAGATAACACTGAAGCTTTCTTT. It specifies CSVETDNTEAFF.

The chain employs TRBV5-1 and TRBJ1-2; 8 bases match TRBD1. Germline V gives CDR1 SGHRS, CDR2 YFSETQ. This CDR3 has 15 amino acids. Trimming removed 0 bases from V and 7 bases from J; junction bases left unmatched: 8. In DNA form, the CDR3 reads TGCGCCAGCAGCTTGGAACAGGGGGGATCTGGTGGCTACACCTTC. It specifies CASSLEQGGSGGYTF.

This chain joins TRBV11-2 and TRBJ2-7; 7 bases agree with TRBD1. CDR1 and CDR2 (germline): SGHAT, FQNNGV. J gave up 1 base and V 5 bases, and 8 bases lay outside the gene matches. The CDR3 consists of 15 residues. The chain's CDR3 is CASSLRQGGSYEQYF. The DNA for the CDR3 is TGTGCCAGCAGCCTCCGACAGGGTGGGTCCTACGAGCAGTACTTC.

V and J are TRBV11-3 and TRBJ1-1; tentatively, D is TRBD1 (6 bases). V was cut by 1 base and J by 1 base, with 10 bases left in between. This CDR3 comprises 15 residues. Germline V gene data show CDR1 as SGHNT and CDR2 as YENEEA. CDR3 loop: CASSLGGGANTEAFF. CDR3 coding DNA: TGTGCCAGCAGCTTAGGTGGGGGCGCGAACACTGAAGCTTTCTTT. Using reference TRBV11-3 and TRBJ1-1 for the parts outside the CDR3, the full variable domain is EAGVVQSPRYKIIEKKQPVAFWCNPISGHNTLYWYLQNLGQGPELLIRYENEEAVDDSQLPKDRFSAERLKGVDSTLKIQPAELGDSAVYLCASSLGGGANTEAFFGQGTRLTVV.

This chain links TRBV7-9 with TRBJ1-5; the D is unclear. Germline V gene lookup returns CDR1 SEHNR and CDR2 FQNEAQ (reference sequence). The CDR3 is 13 amino acids. V lost 1 base to trimming and J lost 9 bases, with 10 bases between them. This CDR3 is CASSLGADRPQHF. The CDR3 DNA is TGTGCCAGCAGCTTAGGGGCCGACCGGCCCCAGCATTTT. Supplemented by reference TRBV7-9 and TRBJ1-5, the full variable domain reads DTGVSQNPRHKITKRGQNVTFRCDPISEHNRLYWYRQTLGQGPEFLTYFQNEAQLEKSRLLSDRFSAERPKGSFSTLEIQRTEQGDSAMYLCASSLGADRPQHFGDGTRLSIL.

The chain couples TRBV7-6 to TRBJ2-2, with 9 bases that match TRBD1. CDR3 length equals 18 residues. V dropped 5 bases and J dropped 0; count of bases not matched to a gene: 10. Germline V CDR1 and CDR2: SGHVS, FNYEAQ. The CDR3 region has the DNA TGTGCCAGCAGCCCATTGGGGGGACAGGGCACGAACACCGGGGAGCTGTTTTTT. Translation gives CASSPLGGQGTNTGELFF.

J is TRBJ2-1 and V is TRBV28; D possibly corresponds to TRBD1 (5 bases). The germline V gene encodes CDR1 MDHEN and CDR2 SYDVKM. The CDR3 totals 16 residues. V lost 5 bases and J 1 base, leaving 15 bases between the germline ends. The DNA of the CDR3 is TGTGCCAGCAGTGTCAGGGTCTTAGGGTCCTACAATGAGCAGTTCTTC. Amino acid sequence: CASSVRVLGSYNEQFF. Variable domain in full (rest from reference TRBV28 and TRBJ2-1): DVKVTQSSRYLVKRTGEKVFLECVQDMDHENMFWYRQDPGLGLRLIYFSYDVKMKEKGDIPEGYSVSREKKERFSLILESASTNQTSMYLCASSVRVLGSYNEQFFGPGTRLTVL.

The chain uses TRBV30 and TRBJ1-5, with TRBD1 identical over 8 bases. CDR3 length: 15 residues. After removal of 1 base from V and 5 bases from J, the junction contained 7 bases not matched to a gene. Germline V gives CDR1 GTSNPN, CDR2 SVGIG (reference sequence). The CDR3 is CAWSGAGGWDQPQHF. CDR3 DNA: TGTGCCTGGAGTGGCGCAGGGGGCTGGGATCAGCCCCAGCATTTT.

The rearrangement uses TRBV6-4 and TRBJ1-2; no clear D gene. The CDR3 loop spans 13 amino acids. Germline loops: CDR1 MRHNA, CDR2 SNTAGT. Trimming removed 0 bases from V and 8 bases from J, with 10 bases in between. The CDR3 DNA is TGTGCCAGCAGTGACTCCCACGGGTGGGGCTACACCTTC. Its translation is CASSDSHGWGYTF.

This chain joins TRBV18 and TRBJ2-1, with TRBD2 as a possible D gene (6 bases). CDR1 and CDR2 from the germline V gene are KGHSH and LQKENI. The CDR3 is 16 residues long. V was pared by 3 bases and J by 5 bases, with 17 bases between. The CDR3 spells CASSPLAGPANNEQFF. CDR3 DNA: TGTGCCAGCTCACCGTTGGCGGGACCAGCCAACAATGAGCAGTTCTTC. Looking up the rest from reference TRBV18 and TRBJ2-1 gives the full variable domain: NAGVMQNPRHLVRRRGQEARLRCSPMKGHSHVYWYRQLPEEGLKFMVYLQKENIIDESGMPKERFSAEFPKEGPSILRIQQVVRGDSAAYFCASSPLAGPANNEQFFGPGTRLTVL.

The chain combines TRBV18 with TRBJ2-7; no clear D. The CDR3 has 16 amino acids. Germline V gene sequence: CDR1 KGHSH, CDR2 LQKENI. V shed 0 bases and J shed 4 bases, with 16 bases lying between them. This CDR3 reads CASSPPAPILNYEQYF. The CDR3 DNA sequence: TGTGCCAGCTCACCACCCGCGCCCATACTAAATTACGAGCAGTACTTC.

The chain carries TRBV7-9 and TRBJ1-1, with TRBD1 matching over 7 bases. CDR3 length: 11 amino acids. The germline CDR1 and CDR2 sequences are SEHNR and FQNEAQ (reference sequence). The trim removed 11 bases at V and 6 bases at J, leaving 6 bases unmatched. CDR3 region: CAGYRGSEAFF. CDR3 sequence (DNA): TGTGCCGGATACAGGGGCTCTGAAGCTTTCTTT.

The genes are TRBV30 and TRBJ2-6; 7 nucleotides align to TRBD1. Losses at the gene ends were 5 bases for V and 4 bases for J; bases not matched to a gene: 14. The CDR3 sequence is 17 residues long. CDR1 GTSNPN and CDR2 SVGIG come from the germline V gene (reference sequence). CDR3 sequence (DNA): TGTGCCTGGGCAAGGACAGGTGTGGAGAGGGGGGCCAACGTCCTGACTTTC. Translation gives CAWARTGVERGANVLTF.

This chain links TRBV5-1 with TRBJ1-2; TRBD1 agrees at 12 bases. Germline assignment: CDR1 SGHRS and CDR2 YFSETQ. V shed 0 bases, J shed 4 bases, and the junction held 10 bases outside the gene matches. The CDR3 runs 18 residues. CDR3 sequence (DNA): TGCGCCAGCAGCTTGGGGGACCCCCGGGACAGGGGGCCCTATGGCTACACCTTC. This translates into CASSLGDPRDRGPYGYTF.

This clone has a single count. The rearrangement uses TRBV7-2 and TRBJ2-5, with 7 nucleotides matching TRBD2. CDR3 length: 15 residues. V was clipped by 6 bases and J by 1 base; unmatched bases: 8. Germline V gene sequence: CDR1 SGHTA, CDR2 FQGNSA. This CDR3 is CASSLRDYVQETQYF. The CDR3 bases are TGTGCCAGCAGTCTCCGGGACTACGTCCAAGAGACCCAGTACTTC.

The CDR3 DNA reads TGTGCCAGCAGCTTAAAGGGGGGGGCTGGAAACACCATATATTTT. Translation gives CASSLKGGAGNTIYF. The chain couples TRBV11-2 to TRBJ1-3; TRBD1 is a possible D gene (6 bases). The V gene's germline CDR1 is SGHAT and CDR2 FQNNGV. The germline V and J ends were trimmed by 2 bases and 2 bases, with 10 bases remaining between them. The CDR3 extends over 15 amino acids.

The chain couples TRBV14 to TRBJ2-5; TRBD1 might be the D (6 bases). This CDR3 spans 15 amino acids. Trimming took off 5 bases at V and 1 base at J, with 14 bases between the two ends. Germline V lookup: CDR1 SGHDN, CDR2 FVKESK. The CDR3 is CASSVGQFLQETQYF. CDR3 sequence (DNA): TGTGCCAGCAGCGTCGGACAGTTCCTCCAAGAGACCCAGTACTTC.

CDR3 DNA sequence: TGTGCCAGTAGTATAGCAGGGGATAACTATGGCTACACCTTC. This sequence encodes CASSIAGDNYGYTF. The chain joins TRBV19 to TRBJ1-2; D perhaps matches TRBD1 (6 bases). The CDR3 consists of 14 residues. Germline CDR1 and CDR2: LNHDA and SQIVND (reference sequence). Deletions cut 1 base from V and 1 base from J, with 7 bases between.

V is TRBV9 and J is TRBJ1-2, with 7 bases fitting TRBD1. Germline V lookup: CDR1 SGDLS, CDR2 YYNGEE. The CDR3 totals 12 residues. Unmatched junction bases numbered 8, after V lost 7 bases and J lost 8 bases. The CDR3 protein is CASGLTGVGYTF. The CDR3 nucleotides read TGTGCCAGCGGCCTAACAGGGGTCGGCTACACCTTC.

There are a few counts of this clone. The chain has TRBV25-1 and TRBJ2-3; no firm D call. Trimming took off 3 bases at V and 6 bases at J, with 13 bases between the two ends. This CDR3 spans 14 amino acids. CDR1 is MGHDK and CDR2 is SYGVNS in the germline V gene. In DNA form, the CDR3 reads TGTGCCAGCAGTGATCGGGTTCACCGTGATACGCAGTATTTT. Protein: CASSDRVHRDTQYF.

This clone turned up a few times. The chain has TRBV4-2 and TRBJ1-1; D unresolved. Per the germline V gene, CDR1 is LGHNA and CDR2 is YNFKEQ. This CDR3 has 15 amino acids. Deletions cut 0 bases from V and 2 bases from J, with 10 bases between. CDR3 loop: CASSQEIHTNTEAFF. The CDR3 DNA is TGTGCCAGCAGCCAAGAGATACACACAAACACTGAAGCTTTCTTT.

This clone appeared once. V usage is TRBV11-3 and J usage is TRBJ2-1; D perhaps matches TRBD1 (6 bases). CDR1 is SGHNT, CDR2 YENEEA, per germline. The V gene lost 5 bases and the J gene lost 0 bases, with 8 bases spanning the gap. The CDR3 runs 14 residues. In nucleotides, the CDR3 is TGTGCCAGCAGCCAGGGGAGCTCCTACAATGAGCAGTTCTTC. This codes for CASSQGSSYNEQFF.

This sequence joins TRBV27 and TRBJ2-7; 9 nucleotides line up with TRBD2. CDR1 and CDR2 from the germline V gene are MNHEY and SMNVEV (reference sequence). V trimming: 4 bases; J trimming: 3 bases; junction bases outside the gene matches: 7. There are 15 residues in the CDR3. The CDR3, as DNA: TGTGCCAGCAGTTCCGGGACTAGCCTATTCTACGAGCAGTACTTC. Its protein product is CASSSGTSLFYEQYF.